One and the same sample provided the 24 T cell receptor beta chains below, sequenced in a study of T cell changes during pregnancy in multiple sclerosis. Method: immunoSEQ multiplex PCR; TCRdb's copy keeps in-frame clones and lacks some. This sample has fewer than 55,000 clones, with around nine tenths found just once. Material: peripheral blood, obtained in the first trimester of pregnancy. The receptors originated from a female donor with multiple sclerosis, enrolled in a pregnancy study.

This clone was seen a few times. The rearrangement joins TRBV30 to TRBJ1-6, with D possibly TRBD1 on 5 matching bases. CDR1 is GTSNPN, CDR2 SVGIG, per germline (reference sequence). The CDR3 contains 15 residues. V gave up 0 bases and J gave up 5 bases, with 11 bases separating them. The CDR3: CAWSVSQGDNSPLHF. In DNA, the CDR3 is TGTGCCTGGAGTGTTAGTCAGGGCGATAATTCACCCCTCCACTTT.

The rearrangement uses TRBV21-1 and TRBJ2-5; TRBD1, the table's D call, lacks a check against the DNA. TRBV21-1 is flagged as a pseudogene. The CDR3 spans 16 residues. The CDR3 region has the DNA TGTGCCAGCAGCAAAGGCAGGACAGGGCGATGGGGGACCCAGTACTTC. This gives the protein CASSKGRTGRWGTQYF.

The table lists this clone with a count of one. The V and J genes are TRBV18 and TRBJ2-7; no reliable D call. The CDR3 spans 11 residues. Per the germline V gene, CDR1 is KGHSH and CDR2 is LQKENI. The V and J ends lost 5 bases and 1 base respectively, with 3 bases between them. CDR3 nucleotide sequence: TGTGCCAGCTCATCGTCCTACGAGCAGTACTTC. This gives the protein CASSSSYEQYF.

This CDR3 reads CASSWDSNYEQYF. The CDR3 DNA sequence: TGTGCCAGCAGTTGGGACTCAAACTACGAGCAGTACTTC. The chain is built from TRBV28 and TRBJ2-7; a weak D match, TRBD2 (6 bases). Germline V gene data show CDR1 as MDHEN and CDR2 as SYDVKM. This CDR3 region has 13 residues. V lost 4 bases and J 3 bases, leaving 10 bases between the germline ends.

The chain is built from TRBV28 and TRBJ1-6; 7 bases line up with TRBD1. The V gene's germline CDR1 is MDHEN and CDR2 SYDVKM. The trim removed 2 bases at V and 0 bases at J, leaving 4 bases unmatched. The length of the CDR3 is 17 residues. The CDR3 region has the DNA TGTGCCAGCAGTTTACGGGACAGATTCTCCTATAATTCACCCCTCCACTTT. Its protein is CASSLRDRFSYNSPLHF.

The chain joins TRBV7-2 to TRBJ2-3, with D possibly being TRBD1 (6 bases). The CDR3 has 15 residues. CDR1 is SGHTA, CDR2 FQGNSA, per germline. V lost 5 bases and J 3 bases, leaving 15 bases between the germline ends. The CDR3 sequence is CASSPEGGGTDTQYF. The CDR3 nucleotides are TGTGCCAGCAGCCCAGAAGGGGGTGGGACAGATACGCAGTATTTT.

The CDR3 sequence is CASSEARGVYGYTF. The CDR3 DNA is TGTGCCAGCAGTGAAGCGCGGGGAGTCTATGGCTACACCTTC. V usage is TRBV6-1 and J usage is TRBJ1-2; D unresolved. Per the germline V gene, CDR1 is MNHNS and CDR2 is SASEGT. This CDR3 comprises 14 residues. Trimming removed 0 bases at V and 4 bases at J, with 9 bases between.

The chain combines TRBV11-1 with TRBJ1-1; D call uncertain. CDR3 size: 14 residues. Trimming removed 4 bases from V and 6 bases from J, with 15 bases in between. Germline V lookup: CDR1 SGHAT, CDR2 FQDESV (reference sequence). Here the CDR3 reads CASSSEVLLAEAFF. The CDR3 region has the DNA TGTGCCAGCAGCTCTGAGGTTCTCCTGGCTGAAGCTTTCTTT.

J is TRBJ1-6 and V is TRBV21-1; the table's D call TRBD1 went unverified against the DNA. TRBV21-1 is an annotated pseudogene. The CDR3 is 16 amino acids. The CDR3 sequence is CASSNPQSSYNSPLHF. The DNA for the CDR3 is TGTGCCAGCAGCAACCCACAGAGCTCCTATAATTCACCCCTCCACTTT.

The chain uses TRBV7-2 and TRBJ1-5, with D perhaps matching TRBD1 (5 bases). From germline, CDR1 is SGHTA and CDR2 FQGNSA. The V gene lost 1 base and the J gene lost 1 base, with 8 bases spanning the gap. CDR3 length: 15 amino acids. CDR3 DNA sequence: TGTGCCAGCAGCTTAGTCGGGGGGAGCAATCAGCCCCAGCATTTT. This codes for CASSLVGGSNQPQHF. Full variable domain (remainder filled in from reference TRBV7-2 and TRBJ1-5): GAGVSQSPSNKVTEKGKDVELRCDPISGHTALYWYRQSLGQGLEFLIYFQGNSAPDKSGLPSDRFSAERTGGSVSTLTIQRTQQEDSAVYLCASSLVGGSNQPQHFGDGTRLSIL.

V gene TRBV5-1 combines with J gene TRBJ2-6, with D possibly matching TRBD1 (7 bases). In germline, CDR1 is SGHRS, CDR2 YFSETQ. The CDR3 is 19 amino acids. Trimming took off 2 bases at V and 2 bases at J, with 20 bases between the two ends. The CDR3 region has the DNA TGCGCCAGCAGCTTTCTCCCGGGGGACAGCCCTCCTGGGGCCAACGTCCTGACTTTC. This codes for CASSFLPGDSPPGANVLTF.

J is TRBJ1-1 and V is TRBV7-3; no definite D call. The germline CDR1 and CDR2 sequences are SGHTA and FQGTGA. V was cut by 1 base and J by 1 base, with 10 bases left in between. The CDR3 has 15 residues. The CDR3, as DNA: TGTGCCAGCAGCTTAAATGGGCCCCGGAACACTGAAGCTTTCTTT. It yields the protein CASSLNGPRNTEAFF. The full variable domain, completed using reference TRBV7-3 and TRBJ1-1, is GAGVSQTPSNKVTEKGKYVELRCDPISGHTALYWYRQSLGQGPEFLIYFQGTGAADDSGLPNDRFFAVRPEGSVSTLKIQRTERGDSAVYLCASSLNGPRNTEAFFGQGTRLTVV.

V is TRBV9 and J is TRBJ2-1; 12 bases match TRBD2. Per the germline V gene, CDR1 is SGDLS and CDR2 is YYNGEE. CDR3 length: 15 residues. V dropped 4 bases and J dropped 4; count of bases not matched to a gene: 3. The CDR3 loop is CASSFGTSGYNEQFF. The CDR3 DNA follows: TGTGCCAGCAGCTTCGGGACTAGCGGGTACAATGAGCAGTTCTTC.

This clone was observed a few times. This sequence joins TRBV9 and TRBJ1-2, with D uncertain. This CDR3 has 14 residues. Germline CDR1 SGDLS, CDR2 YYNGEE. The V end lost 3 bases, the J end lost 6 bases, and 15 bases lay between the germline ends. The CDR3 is CASSASSQSNGYTF. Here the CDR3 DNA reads TGTGCCAGCAGCGCATCCTCACAGAGTAATGGCTACACCTTC.

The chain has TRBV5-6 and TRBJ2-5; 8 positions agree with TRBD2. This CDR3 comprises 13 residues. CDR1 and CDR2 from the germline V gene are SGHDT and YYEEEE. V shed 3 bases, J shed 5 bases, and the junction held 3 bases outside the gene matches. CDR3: CASSSAGAETQYF. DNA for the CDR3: TGTGCCAGCAGCTCAGCGGGGGCGGAGACCCAGTACTTC.

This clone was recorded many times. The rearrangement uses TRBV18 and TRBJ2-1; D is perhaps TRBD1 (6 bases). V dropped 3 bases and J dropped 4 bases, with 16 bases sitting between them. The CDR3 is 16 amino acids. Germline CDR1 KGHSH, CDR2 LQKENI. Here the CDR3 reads CASSPPWGDRYNEQFF. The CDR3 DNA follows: TGTGCCAGCTCACCTCCCTGGGGTGACAGGTACAATGAGCAGTTCTTC.

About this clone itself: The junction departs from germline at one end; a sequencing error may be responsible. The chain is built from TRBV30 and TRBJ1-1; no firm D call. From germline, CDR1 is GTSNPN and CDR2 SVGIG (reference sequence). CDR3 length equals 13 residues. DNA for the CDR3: TGTGCCTGGAAGAGGCGGTTCGCCCCCGGGGTCCTCTTT. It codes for CAWKRRFAPGVLF. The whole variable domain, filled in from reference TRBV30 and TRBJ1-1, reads SQTIHQWPATLVQPVGSPLSLECTVEGTSNPNLYWYRQAAGRGLQLLFYSVGIGQISSEVPQNLSASRPQDRQFILSSKKLLLSDSGFYLCAWKRRFAPGVLFGQGTRLTVV.

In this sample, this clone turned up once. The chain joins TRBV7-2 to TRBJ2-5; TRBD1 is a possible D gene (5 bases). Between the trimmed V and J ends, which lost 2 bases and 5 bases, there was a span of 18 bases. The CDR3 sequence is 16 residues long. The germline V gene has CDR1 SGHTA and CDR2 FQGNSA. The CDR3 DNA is TGTGCCAGCAGCTTAAACGGCCAAGGACACTCGGAGACCCAGTACTTC. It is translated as CASSLNGQGHSETQYF.

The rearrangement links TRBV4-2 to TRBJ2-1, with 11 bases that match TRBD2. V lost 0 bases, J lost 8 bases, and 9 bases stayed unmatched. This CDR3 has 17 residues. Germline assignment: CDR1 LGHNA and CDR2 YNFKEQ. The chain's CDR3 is CASSQDQLAGEVDEQFF. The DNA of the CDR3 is TGTGCCAGCAGCCAAGATCAACTAGCGGGGGAGGTCGATGAGCAGTTCTTC.

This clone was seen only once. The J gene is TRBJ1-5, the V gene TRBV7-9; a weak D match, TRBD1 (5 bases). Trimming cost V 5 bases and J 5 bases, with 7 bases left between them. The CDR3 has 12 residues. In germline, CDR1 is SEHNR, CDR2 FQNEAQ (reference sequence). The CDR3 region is CASSRGDQPQHF. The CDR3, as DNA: TGTGCCAGCAGCCGGGGGGATCAGCCCCAGCATTTT.

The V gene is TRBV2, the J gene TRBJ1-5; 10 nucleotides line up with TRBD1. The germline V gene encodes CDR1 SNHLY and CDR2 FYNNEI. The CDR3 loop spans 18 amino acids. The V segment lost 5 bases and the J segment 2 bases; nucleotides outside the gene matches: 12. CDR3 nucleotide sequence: TGTGCCAGCAGTATCAGACAGGGGGCGTTTATTGGCAATCAGCCCCAGCATTTT. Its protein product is CASSIRQGAFIGNQPQHF.

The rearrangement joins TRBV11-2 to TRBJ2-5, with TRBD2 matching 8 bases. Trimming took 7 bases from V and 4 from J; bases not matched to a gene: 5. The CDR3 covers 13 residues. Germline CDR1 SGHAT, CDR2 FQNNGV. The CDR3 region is CASTSLAGETQYF. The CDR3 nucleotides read TGTGCCAGCACCTCTCTAGCGGGAGAGACCCAGTACTTC.

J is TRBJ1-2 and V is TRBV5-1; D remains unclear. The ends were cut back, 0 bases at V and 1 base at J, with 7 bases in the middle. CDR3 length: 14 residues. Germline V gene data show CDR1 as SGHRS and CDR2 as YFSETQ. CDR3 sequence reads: CASSLGTVNYGYTF. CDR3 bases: TGCGCCAGCAGCTTGGGAACGGTTAACTATGGCTACACCTTC. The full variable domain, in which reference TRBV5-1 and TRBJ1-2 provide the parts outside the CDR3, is KAGVTQTPRYLIKTRGQQVTLSCSPISGHRSVSWYQQTPGQGLQFLFEYFSETQRNKGNFPGRFSGRQFSNSRSEMNVSTLELGDSALYLCASSLGTVNYGYTFGSGTRLTVV.

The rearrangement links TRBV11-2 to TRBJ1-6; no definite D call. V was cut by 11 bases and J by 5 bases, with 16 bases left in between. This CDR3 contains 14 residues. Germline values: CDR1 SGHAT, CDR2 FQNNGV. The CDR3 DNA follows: TGTGCCTCAGGTGGAGGACGGGATAATTCACCCCTCCACTTT. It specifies CASGGGRDNSPLHF.